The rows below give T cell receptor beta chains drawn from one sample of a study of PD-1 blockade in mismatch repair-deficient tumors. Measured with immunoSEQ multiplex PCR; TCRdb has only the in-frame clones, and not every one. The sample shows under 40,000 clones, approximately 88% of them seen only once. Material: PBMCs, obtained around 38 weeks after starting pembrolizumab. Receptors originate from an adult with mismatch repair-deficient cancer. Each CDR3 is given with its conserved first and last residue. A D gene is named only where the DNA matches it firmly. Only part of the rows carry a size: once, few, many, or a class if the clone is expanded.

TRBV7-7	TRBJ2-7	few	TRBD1	CASSPGTGYSYEQYF	TGTGCTAGCAGCCCCGGGACAGGATACTCCTACGAGCAGTACTTC
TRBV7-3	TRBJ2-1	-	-	CASSMSSYNEQFF	TGTGCCAGCAGCATGAGCTCCTACAATGAGCAGTTCTTC
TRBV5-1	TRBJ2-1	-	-	CASSFPSRGGNEQFF	TGCGCCAGCAGCTTCCCCTCGAGAGGCGGCAATGAGCAGTTCTTC
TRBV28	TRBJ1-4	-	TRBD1	CASSSSRQGGATNEKLFF	TGTGCCAGCAGTTCATCCAGACAGGGAGGCGCAACTAATGAAAAACTGTTTTTT
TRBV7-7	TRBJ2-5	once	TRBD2	CASSPTSGQETQYF	TGTGCCAGCAGCCCGACTAGCGGACAAGAGACCCAGTACTTC
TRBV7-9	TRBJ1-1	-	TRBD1	CASNPGQTNTEAFF	TGTGCCAGCAATCCGGGACAGACGAACACTGAAGCTTTCTTT
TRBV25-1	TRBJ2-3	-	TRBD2	CASSEGSRTSAHTDTQYF	TGTGCCAGCAGTGAGGGCTCACGGACTAGCGCACACACAGATACGCAGTATTTT
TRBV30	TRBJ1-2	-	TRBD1	CAWSYSGTDGYTF	TGTGCCTGGAGTTATTCCGGGACAGATGGCTACACCTTC
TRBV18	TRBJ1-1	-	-	CASSPAQGYTEAFF	TGTGCCAGCTCACCTGCGCAGGGGTACACTGAAGCTTTCTTT
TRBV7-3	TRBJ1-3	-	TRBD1	CASSDRVGNTIYF	TGTGCCAGCAGCGACAGGGTAGGAAACACCATATATTTT
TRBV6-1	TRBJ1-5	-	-	CASSGEGVSNQPQHF	TGTGCCAGCAGTGGGGAGGGGGTTAGCAATCAGCCCCAGCATTTT
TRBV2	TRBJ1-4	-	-	CASKIEQENEKLFF	TGTGCCAGCAAAATTGAACAGGAAAATGAAAAACTGTTTTTT
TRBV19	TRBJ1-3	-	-	CASSIPFSGNTIYF	TGTGCCAGTAGTATTCCGTTCTCTGGAAACACCATATATTTT
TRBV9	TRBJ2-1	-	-	CASSVANSYNEQFF	TGTGCCAGCAGCGTAGCTAACTCCTACAATGAGCAGTTCTTC
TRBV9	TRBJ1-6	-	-	CASSARAAGSPLHF	TGTGCCAGCAGCGCACGGGCCGCGGGCTCACCCCTCCACTTT
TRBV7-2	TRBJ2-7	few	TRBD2	CASSLHVTSARSYEQYF	TGTGCCAGCAGCTTACACGTGACTAGCGCCCGCTCCTACGAGCAGTACTTC
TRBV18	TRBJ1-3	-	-	CASSTSAPSGNTIYF	TGTGCCAGCTCAACCAGCGCCCCCTCTGGAAACACCATATATTTT
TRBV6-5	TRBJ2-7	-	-	CASGEYEQYF	TGTGCCAGCGGGGAGTACGAGCAGTACTTC
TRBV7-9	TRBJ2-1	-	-	CASSHLRARSYNEQFF	TGTGCCAGCAGCCATTTACGAGCTCGGAGTTACAATGAGCAGTTCTTC
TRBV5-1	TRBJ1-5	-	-	CASSLQAGDQPQHF	TGCGCCAGCAGCCTTCAGGCAGGGGACCAGCCCCAGCATTTT
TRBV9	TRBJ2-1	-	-	CASSVGLGEEQFF	TGTGCCAGCAGCGTAGGCCTAGGTGAGGAGCAGTTCTTC
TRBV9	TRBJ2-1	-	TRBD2	CASSSGTSGLYNEQFF	TGTGCCAGCAGCTCCGGGACTAGCGGTTTGTACAATGAGCAGTTCTTC
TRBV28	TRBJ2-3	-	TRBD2	CASSAYLAGGPDTQYF	TGTGCCAGCAGTGCTTATTTAGCGGGGGGCCCAGATACGCAGTATTTT
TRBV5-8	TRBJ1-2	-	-	CASSFRQNYGYTF	TGTGCCAGCAGCTTCAGGCAGAACTATGGCTACACCTTC
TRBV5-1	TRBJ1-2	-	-	CASSLVGNYGYTF	TGCGCCAGCAGCTTGGTCGGGAACTATGGCTACACCTTC
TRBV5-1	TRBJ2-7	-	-	CASSLYYEQYF	TGCGCCAGCAGCTTATACTACGAGCAGTACTTC
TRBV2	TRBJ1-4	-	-	CASSGQLNEKLFF	TGTGCCAGCAGTGGACAGCTCAATGAAAAACTGTTTTTT
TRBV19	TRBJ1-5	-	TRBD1	CASSGGGTGHQPQHF	TGTGCCAGTAGTGGGGGAGGGACAGGGCATCAGCCCCAGCATTTT
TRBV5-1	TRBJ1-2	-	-	CASSVDITRGYTF	TGCGCCAGCAGCGTGGACATAACCCGTGGCTACACCTTC
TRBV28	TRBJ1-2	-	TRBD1	CASSSGGHGYTF	TGTGCCAGCAGTTCAGGGGGCCATGGCTACACCTTC
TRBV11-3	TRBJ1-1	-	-	CASSPRQTRNTEAFF	TGTGCCAGCAGCCCCCGACAGACTAGGAACACTGAAGCTTTCTTT
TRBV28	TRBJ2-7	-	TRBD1	CASIPDRGVYEQYF	TGTGCCAGCATCCCGGACAGGGGGGTTTACGAGCAGTACTTC
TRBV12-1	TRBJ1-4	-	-	CASSPGHNEKLFF	TGTGCCAGCAGCCCGGGACATAATGAAAAACTGTTTTTT
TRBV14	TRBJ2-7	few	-	CASSQDSYLYEQYF	TGTGCCAGCAGCCAAGATAGCTACCTCTACGAGCAGTACTTC
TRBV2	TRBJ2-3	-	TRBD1	CASSERQGGADTQYF	TGTGCCAGCAGTGAACGACAGGGGGGCGCAGATACGCAGTATTTT
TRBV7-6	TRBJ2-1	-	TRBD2	CASSQSGDSYNEQFF	TGTGCCAGCAGCCAAAGCGGGGATTCCTACAATGAGCAGTTCTTC
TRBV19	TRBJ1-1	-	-	CASSTSDRGNTEAFF	TGTGCCAGTAGTACTTCCGACCGGGGGAACACTGAAGCTTTCTTT
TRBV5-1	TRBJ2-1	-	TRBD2	CASSLRLAGGGDEQFF	TGCGCCAGCAGCTTGAGGCTAGCGGGAGGGGGAGATGAGCAGTTCTTC
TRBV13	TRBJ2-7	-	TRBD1	CASSFGTGQYEQYF	TGTGCCAGCAGCTTCGGGACAGGACAATACGAGCAGTACTTC
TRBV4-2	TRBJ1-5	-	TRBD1	CAGSPRTGGAVRQPQHF	TGTGCCGGCAGCCCTAGGACAGGGGGCGCGGTCCGACAGCCCCAGCATTTT
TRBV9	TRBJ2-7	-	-	CASSIGGAEYEQYF	TGTGCCAGCAGCATAGGCGGGGCGGAGTACGAGCAGTACTTC
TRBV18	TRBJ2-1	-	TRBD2	CASSPLAGGYNEQFF	TGTGCCAGCTCACCCCTAGCGGGCGGATACAATGAGCAGTTCTTC
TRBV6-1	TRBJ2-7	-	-	CASRHRDSYEQYF	TGTGCCAGCAGACACCGGGACTCCTACGAGCAGTACTTC
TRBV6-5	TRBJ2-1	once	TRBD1	CASSQPGQAYNEQFF	TGTGCCAGCAGCCAACCCGGACAGGCTTACAATGAGCAGTTCTTC
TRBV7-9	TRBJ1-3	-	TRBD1	CASSLGQGAGNTIYF	TGTGCCAGCAGCTTAGGACAGGGAGCAGGAAACACCATATATTTT
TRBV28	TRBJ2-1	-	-	CASSLFPDNEQFF	TGTGCCAGCAGTTTATTCCCTGACAATGAGCAGTTCTTC
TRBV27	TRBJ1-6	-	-	CASSLTWRDSPLHF	TGTGCCAGCAGTTTAACGTGGCGGGATTCACCCCTCCACTTT